This TCR beta chain came from a study of T cells in Graves' hyperthyroidism and ophthalmopathy. From RNA transcripts, TCR beta CDR3 regions were amplified. A first-round RT-PCR of the TCR CDR3 used the HTBI primer set. TCRdb called the multiplex PCR reads again in MiXCR, with one record for every CDR3 protein. The table has around 800,000 distinct CDR3 sequences, 35% to 45% seen once. In its sample, this clonotype was seen a few times. V was trimmed by 4 bases and J by 4 bases, leaving 14 bases between them. CDR3 length equals 15 residues. CDR1 and CDR2 from the germline V gene are SGHAT and FQNNGV. The receptor comes from a man between 18 and 35 years old with Graves' hyperthyroidism. This chain links TRBV11-2 with TRBJ1-3; D is undetermined. Sequencing input: blood. The CDR3 protein is CASSSTVFGGNTIYF. In DNA form, the CDR3 reads TGTGCCAGCAGCTCGACCGTCTTCGGGGGAAACACCATATATTTT.